Listed below are T cell receptor beta chains from one sample, sequenced in a study of T cell responses to AZD1222 COVID-19 vaccine. Here immunoSEQ multiplex PCR was the method, and the copy in TCRdb shows in-frame clones only, minus some. The sample has about 150,000 clones, about 85% seen once. The sample was peripheral blood, taken on day 0 of AZD1222 vaccination. The origin of the receptors is an adult in good health. CDR3s include the opening cysteine and the closing phenylalanine or tryptophan. Each record gives: D gene, clone size, J gene, CDR3 length, V gene, CDR3 DNA, CDR3 protein. A D gene is named only where the DNA matches it firmly. Only part of the rows carry a size: once, few, many, or a class if the clone is expanded.

NA,NA,TRBJ2-7,12,TRBV3-1/TRBV3-2,TGTGCCAGCAGCCAGAGTGGCTACGAGCAGTACTTC,CASSQSGYEQYF
NA,NA,TRBJ1-4,13,TRBV12-3/TRBV12-4,TGTGCCAGCTCAGGGAGCCTTAACGAAAAACTGTTTTTT,CASSGSLNEKLFF
NA,NA,TRBJ2-7,13,TRBV10-3,TGTGCCATCAGACTCGGCCCAGTCCACGAGCAGTACTTC,CAIRLGPVHEQYF
NA,once,TRBJ1-1,14,TRBV25-1,TGTGCCAGCAGCGTTACAGGGTTGGGCACTGAAGCTTTCTTT,CASSVTGLGTEAFF
NA,once,TRBJ2-2,14,TRBV7-2,TGTGCCAGCAGTCCACAGGGAGGAACCGGGGAGCTGTTTTTT,CASSPQGGTGELFF
NA,NA,TRBJ2-1,11,TRBV6-5,TGTGCCAGCAAGTTTGATGATGAGCAGTTCTTC,CASKFDDEQFF
NA,NA,TRBJ2-2,14,TRBV19,TGTGCCAGTAGTAACCTCAGGGCATCCGGGGAGCTGTTTTTT,CASSNLRASGELFF
NA,NA,TRBJ1-3,13,TRBV7-2,TGTGCCAGCAGCCCAAACAAGGGAAACACCATATATTTT,CASSPNKGNTIYF
TRBD1,NA,TRBJ1-2,13,TRBV11-2,TGTGCCAGCAGCCCACAGGGGGTCTATGGCTACACCTTC,CASSPQGVYGYTF
NA,NA,TRBJ2-7,18,TRBV4-3,TGCGCCAGCAGCCAAGCAGCTAGTTGGACATCACGCTCCTACGAGCAGTACTTC,CASSQAASWTSRSYEQYF
TRBD1,NA,TRBJ1-5,18,TRBV5-1,TGCGCCAGCAGCTTCAACCGATGGACAGGCGAAAGCAATCAGCCCCAGCATTTT,CASSFNRWTGESNQPQHF
NA,NA,TRBJ1-2,14,TRBV28,TGTGCCAGCAGTCCCTTCTTCGGGGACTATGGCTACACCTTC,CASSPFFGDYGYTF
NA,few,TRBJ1-4,14,TRBV19,TGTGCCAGTAGCACAGCCGCAACTAATGAAAAACTGTTTTTT,CASSTAATNEKLFF
NA,once,TRBJ2-1,11,TRBV3-1/TRBV3-2,TGTGCCAGCAGCCAAGATCATGAGCAGTTCTTC,CASSQDHEQFF
TRBD1,NA,TRBJ2-7,14,TRBV5-1,TGCGCCAGCAGCATCGGACAGGCCGCCTACGAGCAGTACTTC,CASSIGQAAYEQYF
NA,NA,TRBJ1-2,16,TRBV19,TGTGCCAGTAGTCTATCAGGGGTGACAGGCTACTATGGCTACACCTTC,CASSLSGVTGYYGYTF
NA,NA,TRBJ1-4,16,TRBV7-2,TGTGCCAGCAGCCCTGCCCCGACGGCAACTAATGAAAAACTGTTTTTT,CASSPAPTATNEKLFF
NA,NA,TRBJ1-6,12,TRBV6-6,TGTGCCAGCCGGGACACCAGCATTGTCCTCCACTTT,CASRDTSIVLHF
TRBD1,NA,TRBJ2-1,15,TRBV19,TGTGCCAGTAGCAAGGGACAGGGGGCGGGCAATGAGCAGTTCTTC,CASSKGQGAGNEQFF
TRBD1,once,TRBJ1-6,15,TRBV5-4,TGTGCCAGCAGCTCGGGACAGGGTGGCAATTCACCCCTCCACTTT,CASSSGQGGNSPLHF